This TCR beta chain was sequenced in a study of T cell responses to AZD1222 COVID-19 vaccine. Measured with immunoSEQ multiplex PCR; TCRdb has only the in-frame clones, and not every one. Altogether around 130,000 clones are present, roughly 92% being singletons, with the ten largest covering about 1.1%. As to this clone: Its antigen is unknown.

CDR3 length: 15 residues. Germline V gene lookup returns CDR1 KGHSH and CDR2 LQKENI. Deletions cut 3 bases from V and 5 bases from J, with 16 bases between. Study outcomes and limitations: The CD4 TCRs associated with vaccination extended across spike and predominated at 160-218 and 743-854. The sample set comprised mostly white British donors with more females, and clonal diversity was possibly underestimated. Baseline seropositives among AZD1222 recipients totaled only 5 to 7. An increase in Spike-specific TCR breadth and depth was observed after two AZD1222 doses.

This chain connects TRBV18 to TRBJ1-1; D is uncertain. This material consisted of peripheral blood, taken 28 days after the second AZD1222 dose. This clonotype was obtained from an adult who received the AZD1222 COVID-19 vaccine. As DNA, the CDR3 is TGTGCCAGCTCACCCTCGGCGAGGGCAGGTACTGAAGCTTTCTTT. Translated: CASSPSARAGTEAFF.